A selection of T cell receptor beta chains follows, all from one sample in a study of human T cells and chemical hapten exposure. Each CDR3 protein is one row after TCRdb ran MiXCR on the 5' RACE reads. The sample lists 130,000 or so distinct CDR3 sequences; around 4.1% were seen once. These receptors came from a female donor in good health. Both conserved end residues are part of each CDR3. A D gene is named only where the DNA matches it firmly. Only part of the rows carry a size: once, few, many, or a class if the clone is expanded.

>TRBV21-1|many|TRBJ1-5|NA
TGTGCCAGCAGCAAACCCGGGACAGAAAACAATCAGCCCCAGCATTTT
CASSKPGTENNQPQHF
>TRBV5-1|NA|TRBJ2-5|NA
TGCGCCAGCAGCTTTTCACCTCAAGAGACCCAGTACTTC
CASSFSPQETQYF
>TRBV7-8|few|TRBJ1-5|NA
TGTGCCAGCAGCTTAGCGGGGGGGGCGGGCAATCAGCCCCAGCATTTT
CASSLAGGAGNQPQHF
>TRBV18|NA|TRBJ2-5|NA
TGTGCCAGCTCACCACCCTCACGCCAAGAGACCCAGTACTTC
CASSPPSRQETQYF
>TRBV28|many|TRBJ1-1|TRBD1
TGTGCCAGCAGGCGGGACAGGGTGGGCACTGAAGCTTTCTTT
CASRRDRVGTEAFF
>TRBV7-6|many|TRBJ1-6|TRBD1
TGTGCCAGCAGCGCGGACAGGTTCTCCTTGCCCCTCCACTTT
CASSADRFSLPLHF
>TRBV4-3|many|TRBJ1-5|NA
TGCGCCAGCAGCCAAGAGGTCAGGTTAGGCAATCAGCCCCAGCATTTT
CASSQEVRLGNQPQHF
>TRBV25-1|many|TRBJ2-5|TRBD1
TGTGCCAGCAGGGGGTTAAACAGGGGCGGCAGGGAGACCCAGTACTTC
CASRGLNRGGRETQYF
>TRBV7-2|many|TRBJ1-5|TRBD1
TGTGCCAGCAGCCCAACAGGGGTTCAGCCCCAGCATTTT
CASSPTGVQPQHF
>TRBV28|few|TRBJ2-7|NA
TGTGCCAGCAGTTTATTGCGTTACTACGAGCAGTACTTC
CASSLLRYYEQYF
>TRBV6-2/TRBV6-3|many|TRBJ2-1|NA
TGTGCCAGCAGTTCCCAGGGGTTCCCCAATGAGCAGTTCTTC
CASSSQGFPNEQFF
>TRBV5-1|many|TRBJ2-3|NA
TGCGCCAGCAGCTTGGTACCGAGCAGCGCTAGCACAGATACGCAGTATTTT
CASSLVPSSASTDTQYF
>TRBV7-2|NA|TRBJ1-4|TRBD1
TGTGCCAGCAGCCCTACAGGGGTTGTCAAGTCGGGCGAAAAACTGTTTTTT
CASSPTGVVKSGEKLFF
>TRBV7-9|few|TRBJ1-1|TRBD1
TGTGCCAGCAGCTTAATAGCTAGTCGGGACAGTAACACTGAAGCTTTCTTT
CASSLIASRDSNTEAFF
>TRBV2|many|TRBJ2-5|TRBD2
TGTGCCAGCATGCCGGGACTAGCCGTTGAGACCCAGTACTTC
CASMPGLAVETQYF
>TRBV5-6|many|TRBJ1-2|TRBD1
TGTGCCAGCAGCAGGGGACAGGGCGGCTATGGCTACACCTTC
CASSRGQGGYGYTF
>TRBV7-2|many|TRBJ2-1|NA
TGTGCCAGCAGCCCGGACGGGGTCTACAATGAGCAGTTCTTC
CASSPDGVYNEQFF
>TRBV7-3|few|TRBJ2-5|NA
TGTGCCAGCAGCCCTAGGGGCACGGAGACCCAGTACTTC
CASSPRGTETQYF
>TRBV15|many|TRBJ2-7|NA
TGTGCCACCAGCAGAGATATTTGGAGCGAGCAGTACTTC
CATSRDIWSEQYF
>TRBV7-7|many|TRBJ1-3|NA
TGTGCCAGCAGCTTAGCAGGCTCTGGAAACACCATATATTTT
CASSLAGSGNTIYF
>TRBV20-1|many|TRBJ2-1|NA
TGCAGTGCCATGGTCCAGGGAAGGGTCTACAATGAGCAGTTCTTC
CSAMVQGRVYNEQFF
>TRBV27|many|TRBJ1-2|TRBD1
TGTGCCAGCAGTCCGCTTCTGGGCACAGGGGGCGTCGGCTACACCTTC
CASSPLLGTGGVGYTF
>TRBV20-1|many|TRBJ1-2|TRBD1
TGCAGTGCTGTAGGGGGATCGGACAGGTCCAACTATGGCTACACCTTC
CSAVGGSDRSNYGYTF
>TRBV4-2|few|TRBJ1-3|NA
TGTGCCGGACGGGCTGGAAACACCATATATTTT
CAGRAGNTIYF
>TRBV2|many|TRBJ2-1|NA
TGTGCCAGCAGTGAAGACAGGGAGTACGAGCAGTTCTTC
CASSEDREYEQFF
>TRBV9|many|TRBJ1-2|TRBD1
TGTGCCAGCAGCGCGGGGACAGGGATTAACTATGGCTACACCTTC
CASSAGTGINYGYTF
>TRBV10-3|many|TRBJ2-1|TRBD2
TGTGCCATCAGTGAGAATCGGGGGGGTAGAGAAAATGAGCAGTTCTTC
CAISENRGGRENEQFF
>TRBV7-2|many|TRBJ1-5|TRBD1
TGTGCCAGCAGCGGGGACAGCCGAGGGCCCCAGCATTTT
CASSGDSRGPQHF
>TRBV2|many|TRBJ2-7|NA
TGTGCCAGCACAGGGGAAGTGAGGACCTACGAGCAGTACTTC
CASTGEVRTYEQYF
>TRBV12-3/TRBV12-4|NA|TRBJ1-1|NA
TGTGCCAGCAGTTTACGTCTGGAAGCTTTCTTT
CASSLRLEAFF
>TRBV2|many|TRBJ2-3|NA
TGTGCCAGCCAGATATGGGGCACGAGACCCACAGATACGCAGTATTTT
CASQIWGTRPTDTQYF
>TRBV5-1|many|TRBJ2-1|NA
TGCGCCAGCAGCTTGCTCGGGACCCTCCAGAGTGAGCAGTTCTTC
CASSLLGTLQSEQFF
>TRBV4-1|many|TRBJ2-6|NA
TGCGCCAGCAGCCTTCGCGCAGGCAACGATCGAGCGGTCCTGACTTTC
CASSLRAGNDRAVLTF
>TRBV18|many|TRBJ1-1|NA
TGTGCCAGCTCACCAGCGGGGGTAGAAGCTTTCTTT
CASSPAGVEAFF
>TRBV7-6|few|TRBJ2-6|TRBD1
TGTGCCAGCAGCTCCCTGGGGGACAGGGGGTTAGGGGCCAACGTCCTGACTTTC
CASSSLGDRGLGANVLTF
>TRBV6-6|many|TRBJ1-5|NA
TGTGCCAGCAGCACGGACAGCACAAATCAGCCCCAGCATTTT
CASSTDSTNQPQHF
>TRBV14|many|TRBJ2-2|NA
TGTGCCAGCAGCCTAGGTCCCGGGGAGCTGTTTTTT
CASSLGPGELFF
>TRBV15|many|TRBJ2-2|NA
TGTGCCACCAGCAGAGATCAGGGCTTGAAGAGAACCGGGGAGCTGTTTTTT
CATSRDQGLKRTGELFF